Listed below are T cell receptor beta chains from one sample, sequenced in a study of T-cell memory formation after mild COVID-19. TCRdb re-called the 5' RACE reads through MiXCR, storing one row per CDR3 protein. The data contain roughly 170,000 distinct CDR3 sequences, about a fifth of them singletons. The sample consisted of PBMCs or a T cell subset sorted from them (not recorded which). These receptors were collected from an adult woman who had mild COVID-19 (a few samples of this study predate the infection). Cell type and time point are not known. CDR3s include the opening cysteine and the closing phenylalanine or tryptophan. D genes are given only for firm matches. Size is omitted from some rows. Given values are once, few, many or a class for expanded clones.

CDR3 length	V gene	clone size	J gene	D gene	CDR3 DNA	CDR3 protein
15	TRBV12-3/TRBV12-4	.	TRBJ2-1	.	TGTGCCAGCAGTTTCCGTCGGGAATCCTACAATGAGCAGTTCTTC	CASSFRRESYNEQFF
11	TRBV29-1	.	TRBJ2-1	TRBD1	TGCAGCGTCAGGACAGGGGGTTTGGAGTTCTTC	CSVRTGGLEFF
14	TRBV20-1	few	TRBJ2-1	TRBD1	TGCAGTGCCCACCGGGACAGGGAATACAATGAGCAGTTCTTC	CSAHRDREYNEQFF
14	TRBV7-9	.	TRBJ1-1	.	TGTGCCAGCAGCTTAGAGGCCCTGAACACTGAAGCTTTCTTT	CASSLEALNTEAFF
14	TRBV6-4	many	TRBJ2-3	TRBD2	TGTGCCAGCAGTGCTAGCGGGAGCACAGATACGCAGTATTTT	CASSASGSTDTQYF
16	TRBV7-8	.	TRBJ2-1	TRBD1	TGTGCCAGCAGTCTACCGGCCGGGACAGTATTGTCTGAGCAGTTCTTC	CASSLPAGTVLSEQFF
14	TRBV24-1	.	TRBJ2-2	TRBD2	TGTGCCACCAGTGGAGCGGGAAACACCGGGGAGCTGTTTTTT	CATSGAGNTGELFF
13	TRBV6-6	.	TRBJ2-7	TRBD1	TGTGCCAGCACCGAGGACAGGTCCTACGAGCAGTACTTC	CASTEDRSYEQYF
14	TRBV7-8	.	TRBJ2-1	.	TGTGCCAGCAGCCTAGGGACTGTAGGCGATGAGCAGTTCTTC	CASSLGTVGDEQFF
12	TRBV27	.	TRBJ2-7	TRBD1	TGTGCCAGCCGGACAGGGCTCGGCGAGCAGTACTTC	CASRTGLGEQYF
15	TRBV15	.	TRBJ2-1	.	TGTGCCACCAGGAGAGGAGCCCCACTACACAATGAGCAGTTCTTC	CATRRGAPLHNEQFF
17	TRBV24-1	.	TRBJ2-6	TRBD2	TGTGCCACCAGTGTAGCGGGAGGGCCCTCTGGGGCCAACGTCCTGACTTTC	CATSVAGGPSGANVLTF
14	TRBV7-3	.	TRBJ2-2	TRBD1	TGTGCCACCAAGACAGGGGCCGACACCGGGGAGCTGTTTTTT	CATKTGADTGELFF
15	TRBV11-3	few	TRBJ2-1	.	TGTGCCAGCAGCTTAGATCTCTGGAGTAGCGATGAGCAGTTCTTC	CASSLDLWSSDEQFF
14	TRBV7-8	few	TRBJ2-4	.	TGTGCCAGCAGCCCAGGGCGGGCCAAAAACATTCAGTACTTC	CASSPGRAKNIQYF
16	TRBV7-9	few	TRBJ1-2	.	TGTGCCAGCAGCTGGGGCAGGGCTCTCGCAAACTATGGCTACACCTTC	CASSWGRALANYGYTF
16	TRBV12-3/TRBV12-4	few	TRBJ2-1	.	TGTGCCAGCAGTCTCCTAACGGGGGCCTCCTACAATGAGCAGTTCTTC	CASSLLTGASYNEQFF
13	TRBV4-1	few	TRBJ2-7	.	TGCGCCAGCAGCCAAGATCAAGATTACGAGCAGTACTTC	CASSQDQDYEQYF
14	TRBV5-1	.	TRBJ1-1	.	TGCGCCAGCACCCCTACTGGCCTCGGCACTGAAGCTTTCTTT	CASTPTGLGTEAFF
12	TRBV14	few	TRBJ2-1	.	TGTGCCAGCAGACAAGTCGGTAGTGAGCAGTTCTTC	CASRQVGSEQFF
15	TRBV5-1	.	TRBJ1-5	.	TGCGCCAGCAGCCCCGGGGAGGGCGCGAATCAGCCCCAGCATTTT	CASSPGEGANQPQHF
15	TRBV7-3	.	TRBJ2-1	TRBD2	TGTGCCAGCAGCTTTAGCGGGGGCCACTACAATGAGCAGTTCTTC	CASSFSGGHYNEQFF
20	TRBV4-3	few	TRBJ2-7	TRBD2	TGCGCCAGCAGCCAAGAGGGGACTTCTGGGACTAGCGGGAATGCCTACGAGCAGTACTTC	CASSQEGTSGTSGNAYEQYF
15	TRBV6-4	.	TRBJ1-5	.	TGTGCCAGCAGTGACCCGGGACATCCCAATCAGCCCCAGCATTTT	CASSDPGHPNQPQHF
14	TRBV9	many	TRBJ2-3	TRBD2	TGTGCCAGCAGAAGTGGGGGGGGTACAGATACGCAGTATTTT	CASRSGGGTDTQYF
15	TRBV6-4	few	TRBJ2-1	.	TGTGCCAGCAGTGACGTGGGGTTCGGGTACAATGAGCAGTTCTTC	CASSDVGFGYNEQFF
13	TRBV20-1	few	TRBJ2-7	.	TGCAGTGCTAGGAGCGCCGGGTCCTACGAGCAGTACTTC	CSARSAGSYEQYF
14	TRBV12-3/TRBV12-4	few	TRBJ2-7	TRBD2	TGTGCCAGCAGTTCCGGGACTAGCGGAGACGAGCAGTACTTC	CASSSGTSGDEQYF